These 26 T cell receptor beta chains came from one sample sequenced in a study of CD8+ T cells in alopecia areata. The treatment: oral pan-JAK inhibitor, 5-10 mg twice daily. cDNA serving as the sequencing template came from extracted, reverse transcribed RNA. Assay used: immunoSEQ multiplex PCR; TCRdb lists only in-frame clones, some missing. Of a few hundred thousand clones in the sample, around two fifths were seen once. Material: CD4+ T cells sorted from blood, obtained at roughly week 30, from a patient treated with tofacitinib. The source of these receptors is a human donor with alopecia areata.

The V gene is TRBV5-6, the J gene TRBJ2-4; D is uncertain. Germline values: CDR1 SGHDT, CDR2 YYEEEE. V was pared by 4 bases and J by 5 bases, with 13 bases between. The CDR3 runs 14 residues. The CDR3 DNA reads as TGTGCCAGCAGCGGTAGTTCTGGACAAAACATTCAGTACTTC. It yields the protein CASSGSSGQNIQYF. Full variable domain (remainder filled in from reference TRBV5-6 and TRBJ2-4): DAGVTQSPTHLIKTRGQQVTLRCSPKSGHDTVSWYQQALGQGPQFIFQYYEEEERQRGNFPDRFSGHQFPNYSSELNVNALLLGDSALYLCASSGSSGQNIQYFGAGTRLSVL.

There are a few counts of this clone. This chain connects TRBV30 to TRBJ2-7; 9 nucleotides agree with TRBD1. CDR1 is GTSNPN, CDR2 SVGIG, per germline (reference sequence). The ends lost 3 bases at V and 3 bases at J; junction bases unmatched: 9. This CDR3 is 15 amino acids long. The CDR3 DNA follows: TGTGCCTGGAGAGCCTCCGGACAGGGGAACTACGAGCAGTACTTC. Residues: CAWRASGQGNYEQYF.

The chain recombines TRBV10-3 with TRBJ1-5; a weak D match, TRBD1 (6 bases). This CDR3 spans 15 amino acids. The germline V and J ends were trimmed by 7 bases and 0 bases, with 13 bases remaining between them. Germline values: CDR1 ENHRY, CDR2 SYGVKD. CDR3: CAITRDRNSNQPQHF. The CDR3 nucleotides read TGTGCCATCACCCGCGACAGGAATAGCAATCAGCCCCAGCATTTT.

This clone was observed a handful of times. The CDR3 region has the DNA TGCAGCGTTGGTACACCGAACACTGAAGCTTTCTTT. Its protein is CSVGTPNTEAFF. The chain uses TRBV29-1 and TRBJ1-1, with D unclear. The CDR3 contains 12 residues. Per the germline V gene, CDR1 is SQVTM and CDR2 is ANQGSEA. V was trimmed by 4 bases and J by 1 base, leaving 7 bases between them.

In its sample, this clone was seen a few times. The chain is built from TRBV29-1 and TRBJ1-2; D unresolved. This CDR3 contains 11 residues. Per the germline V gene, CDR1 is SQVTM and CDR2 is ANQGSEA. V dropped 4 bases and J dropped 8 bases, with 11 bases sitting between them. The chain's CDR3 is CSVVASRGYTF. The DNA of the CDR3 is TGCAGCGTTGTGGCGTCGAGGGGCTACACCTTC. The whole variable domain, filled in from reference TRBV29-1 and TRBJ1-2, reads SAVISQKPSRDICQRGTSLTIQCQVDSQVTMMFWYRQQPGQSLTLIATANQGSEATYESGFVIDKFPISRPNLTFSTLTVSNMSPEDSSIYLCSVVASRGYTFGSGTRLTVV.

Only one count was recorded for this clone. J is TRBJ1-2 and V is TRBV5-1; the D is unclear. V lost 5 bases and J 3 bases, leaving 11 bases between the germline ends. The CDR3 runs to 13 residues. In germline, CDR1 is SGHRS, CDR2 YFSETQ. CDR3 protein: CASRFGGDYGYTF. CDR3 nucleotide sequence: TGCGCCAGCAGATTCGGAGGCGACTATGGCTACACCTTC.

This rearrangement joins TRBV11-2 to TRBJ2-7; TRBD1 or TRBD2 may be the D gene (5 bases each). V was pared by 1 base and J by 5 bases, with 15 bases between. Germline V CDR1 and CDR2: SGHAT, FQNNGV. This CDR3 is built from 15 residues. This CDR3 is CASSLVRAGTHEQYF. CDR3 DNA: TGTGCCAGCAGCTTAGTACGGGCAGGGACCCACGAGCAGTACTTC. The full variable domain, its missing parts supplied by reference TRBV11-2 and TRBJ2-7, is EAGVAQSPRYKIIEKRQSVAFWCNPISGHATLYWYQQILGQGPKLLIQFQNNGVVDDSQLPKDRFSAERLKGVDSTLKIQPAKLEDSAVYLCASSLVRAGTHEQYFGPGTRLTVT.

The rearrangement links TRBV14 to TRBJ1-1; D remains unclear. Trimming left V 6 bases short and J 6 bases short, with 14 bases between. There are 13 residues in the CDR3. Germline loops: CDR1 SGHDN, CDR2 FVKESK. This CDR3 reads CASRVYTGSEAFF. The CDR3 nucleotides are TGTGCCAGCAGGGTTTATACGGGATCTGAAGCTTTCTTT.

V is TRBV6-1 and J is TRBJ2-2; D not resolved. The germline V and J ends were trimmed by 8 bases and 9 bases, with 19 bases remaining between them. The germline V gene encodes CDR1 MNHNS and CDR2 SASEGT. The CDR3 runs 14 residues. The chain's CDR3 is CASSIRVEGRELFF. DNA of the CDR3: TGTGCCAGCTCAATCCGGGTGGAAGGCCGGGAGCTGTTTTTT.

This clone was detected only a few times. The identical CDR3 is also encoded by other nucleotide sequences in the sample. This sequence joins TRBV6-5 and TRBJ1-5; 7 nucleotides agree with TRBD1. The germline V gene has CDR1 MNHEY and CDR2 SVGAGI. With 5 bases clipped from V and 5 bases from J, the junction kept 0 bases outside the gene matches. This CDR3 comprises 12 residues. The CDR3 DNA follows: TGTGCCAGCAGTGACAGGGATCAGCCCCAGCATTTT. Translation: CASSDRDQPQHF.

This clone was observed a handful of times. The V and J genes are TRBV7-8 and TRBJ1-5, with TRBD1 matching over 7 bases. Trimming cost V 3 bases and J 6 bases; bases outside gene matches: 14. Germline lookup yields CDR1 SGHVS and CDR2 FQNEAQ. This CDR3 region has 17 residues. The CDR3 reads CASSLNDRAGVIQPQHF. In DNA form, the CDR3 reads TGTGCCAGCAGCTTGAATGACAGGGCCGGGGTAATTCAGCCCCAGCATTTT.

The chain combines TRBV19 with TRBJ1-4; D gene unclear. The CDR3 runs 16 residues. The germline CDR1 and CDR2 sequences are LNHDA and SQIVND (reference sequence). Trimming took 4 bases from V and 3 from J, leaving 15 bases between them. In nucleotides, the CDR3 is TGTGCCAGTAGTACCCGACGAGACCCGGCTAATGAAAAACTGTTTTTT. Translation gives CASSTRRDPANEKLFF.

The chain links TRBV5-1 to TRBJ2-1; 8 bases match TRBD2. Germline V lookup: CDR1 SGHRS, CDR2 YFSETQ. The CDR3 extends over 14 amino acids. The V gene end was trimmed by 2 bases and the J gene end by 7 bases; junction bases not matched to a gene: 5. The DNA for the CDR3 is TGCGCCAGCAGCTTTGGGCGGGAGGTAAATGAGCAGTTCTTC. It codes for CASSFGREVNEQFF.

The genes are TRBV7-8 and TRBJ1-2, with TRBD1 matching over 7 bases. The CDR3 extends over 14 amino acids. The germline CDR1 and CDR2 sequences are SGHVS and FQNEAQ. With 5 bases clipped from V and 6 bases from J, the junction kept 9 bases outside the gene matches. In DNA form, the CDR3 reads TGTGCCAGCAGCCTCTACGACAGGGAGAATGGCTACACCTTC. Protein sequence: CASSLYDRENGYTF.

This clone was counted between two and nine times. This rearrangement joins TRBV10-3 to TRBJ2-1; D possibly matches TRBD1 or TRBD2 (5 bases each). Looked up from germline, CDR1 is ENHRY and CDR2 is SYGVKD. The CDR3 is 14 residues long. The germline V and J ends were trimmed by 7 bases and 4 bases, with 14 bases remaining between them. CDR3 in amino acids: CAINSGRTYNEQFF. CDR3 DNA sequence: TGTGCCATCAACTCGGGGCGGACTTACAATGAGCAGTTCTTC.

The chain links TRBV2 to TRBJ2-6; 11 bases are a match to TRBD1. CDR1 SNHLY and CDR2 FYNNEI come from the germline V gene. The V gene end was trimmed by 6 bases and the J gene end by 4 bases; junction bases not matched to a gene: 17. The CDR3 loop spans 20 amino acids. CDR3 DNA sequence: TGTGCCAGCAGCCGGAGGGGCCCGGGACAGGGGGTCGTCGGGGCCAACGTCCTGACTTTC. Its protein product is CASSRRGPGQGVVGANVLTF.

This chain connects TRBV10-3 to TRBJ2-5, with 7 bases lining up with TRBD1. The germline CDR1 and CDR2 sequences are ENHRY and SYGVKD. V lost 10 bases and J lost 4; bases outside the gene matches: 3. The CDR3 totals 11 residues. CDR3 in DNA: TGTGCCACCCGACAGGGAGAGACCCAGTACTTC. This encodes CATRQGETQYF.

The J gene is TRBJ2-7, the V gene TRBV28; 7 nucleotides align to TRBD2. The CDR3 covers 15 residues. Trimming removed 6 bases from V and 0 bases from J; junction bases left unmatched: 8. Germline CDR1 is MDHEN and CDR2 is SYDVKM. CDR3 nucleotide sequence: TGTGCCAGCAGCGAGGCGGGGGTGAGCTCCTACGAGCAGTACTTC. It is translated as CASSEAGVSSYEQYF.

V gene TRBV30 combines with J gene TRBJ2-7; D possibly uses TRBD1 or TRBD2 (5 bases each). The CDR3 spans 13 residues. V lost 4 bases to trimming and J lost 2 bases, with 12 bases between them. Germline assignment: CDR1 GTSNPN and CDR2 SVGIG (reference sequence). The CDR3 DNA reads TGTGCCTGGACCCGGGACGCTGCCTACGAGCAGTACTTC. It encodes CAWTRDAAYEQYF.

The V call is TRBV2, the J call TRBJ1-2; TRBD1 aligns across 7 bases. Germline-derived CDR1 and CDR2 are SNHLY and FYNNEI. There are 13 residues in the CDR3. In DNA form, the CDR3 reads TGTGGCTGGAGGAGGGGGCGAGACTATGGCTACACCTTC. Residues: CGWRRGRDYGYTF. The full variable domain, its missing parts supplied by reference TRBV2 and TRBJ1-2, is EPEVTQTPSHQVTQMGQEVILRCVPISNHLYFYWYRQILGQKVEFLVSFYNNEISEKSEIFDDQFSVERPDGSNFTLKIRSTKLEDSAMYFCGWRRGRDYGYTFGSGTRLTVV.

The CDR3 nucleotides are TGTGCCAGCAGCCCACAGGGGGCAGGGGACTATGGCTACACCTTC. Its protein product is CASSPQGAGDYGYTF. V usage is TRBV6-5 and J usage is TRBJ1-2; 9 bases are a match to TRBD1. Germline values: CDR1 MNHEY, CDR2 SVGAGI. This CDR3 is built from 15 residues. With V trimmed by 6 bases and J by 3 bases, 8 bases remained unmatched.

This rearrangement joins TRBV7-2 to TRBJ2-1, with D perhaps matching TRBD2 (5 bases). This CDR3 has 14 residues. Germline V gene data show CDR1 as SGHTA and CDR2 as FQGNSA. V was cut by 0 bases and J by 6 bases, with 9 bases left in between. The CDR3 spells CASSLAAATNEQFF. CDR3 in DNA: TGTGCCAGCAGCTTAGCAGCGGCCACCAATGAGCAGTTCTTC. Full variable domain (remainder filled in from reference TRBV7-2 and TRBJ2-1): GAGVSQSPSNKVTEKGKDVELRCDPISGHTALYWYRQSLGQGLEFLIYFQGNSAPDKSGLPSDRFSAERTGGSVSTLTIQRTQQEDSAVYLCASSLAAATNEQFFGPGTRLTVL.

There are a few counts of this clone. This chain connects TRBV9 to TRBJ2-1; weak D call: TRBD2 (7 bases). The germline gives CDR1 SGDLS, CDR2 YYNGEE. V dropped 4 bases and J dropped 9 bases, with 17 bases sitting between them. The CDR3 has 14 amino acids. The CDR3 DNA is TGTGCCAGCAGCCTCACGCCGGGGGGCACTGAGCAGTTCTTC. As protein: CASSLTPGGTEQFF.

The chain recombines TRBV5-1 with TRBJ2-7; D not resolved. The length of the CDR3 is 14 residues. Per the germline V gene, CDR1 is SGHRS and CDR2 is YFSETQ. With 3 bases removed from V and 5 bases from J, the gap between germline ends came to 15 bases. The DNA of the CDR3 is TGCGCCAGCAGCTCATACACCCCTCCAAACGAGCAGTACTTC. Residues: CASSSYTPPNEQYF.

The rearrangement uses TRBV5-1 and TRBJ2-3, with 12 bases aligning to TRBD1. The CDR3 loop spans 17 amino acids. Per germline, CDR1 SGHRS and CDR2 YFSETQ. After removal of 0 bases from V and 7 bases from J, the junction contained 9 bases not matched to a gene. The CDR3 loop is CASSLAPGQGAENTQYF. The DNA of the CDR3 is TGCGCCAGCAGCTTGGCGCCGGGACAGGGGGCCGAGAATACGCAGTATTTT.

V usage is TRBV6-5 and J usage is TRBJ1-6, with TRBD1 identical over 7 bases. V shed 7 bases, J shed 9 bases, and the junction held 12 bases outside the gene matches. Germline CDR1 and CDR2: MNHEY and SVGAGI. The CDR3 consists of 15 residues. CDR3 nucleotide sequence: TGTGCCAGCACCTCACAGGGGCGGCAAGGTTCACCCCTCCACTTT. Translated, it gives CASTSQGRQGSPLHF.